The 10 T cell receptor beta chains in this list originate from one sample, sequenced in a study of blood T cell repertoires in COVID-19. The method was immunoSEQ multiplex PCR; TCRdb's version includes in-frame clones alone and lacks a portion of them. The profile shows roughly 97,000 clones, 75% to 95% of them singletons. Sequencing was done on a sample of peripheral blood. The receptors come from a human donor in a cohort sampled during active COVID-19.

The J gene is TRBJ1-2, the V gene TRBV6-5, with a tentative D call TRBD1 (6 bases). CDR3 length equals 13 residues. V was shortened by 0 bases and J by 7 bases, with 9 bases between the two germline ends. CDR1 is MNHEY, CDR2 SVGAGI, per germline. The CDR3: CASSYSGGLGYTF. In DNA form, the CDR3 reads TGTGCCAGCAGTTACTCGGGGGGGCTTGGCTACACCTTC.

The chain uses TRBV13 and TRBJ2-7; 8 positions agree with TRBD1. The V and J ends lost 3 bases and 4 bases, in that order; junction bases with no gene match: 5. Germline CDR1 PRHDT, CDR2 FYEKMQ (reference sequence). This CDR3 is built from 14 residues. The CDR3 here is CASSFRDRPYEQYF. DNA of the CDR3: TGTGCCAGCAGCTTCCGGGACAGGCCTTACGAGCAGTACTTC.

This clone has just a few counts. The chain combines TRBV11-2 with TRBJ1-2; 11 nucleotides line up with TRBD1. Looked up from germline, CDR1 is SGHAT and CDR2 is FQNNGV. This CDR3 comprises 15 residues. V trimming: 5 bases; J trimming: 4 bases; junction bases outside the gene matches: 6. The DNA of the CDR3 is TGTGCCAGCAGCCTTCGGACAGGGGGCGGCTATGGCTACACCTTC. The encoded protein is CASSLRTGGGYGYTF. Using reference TRBV11-2 and TRBJ1-2 for the parts outside the CDR3, the full variable domain is EAGVAQSPRYKIIEKRQSVAFWCNPISGHATLYWYQQILGQGPKLLIQFQNNGVVDDSQLPKDRFSAERLKGVDSTLKIQPAKLEDSAVYLCASSLRTGGGYGYTFGSGTRLTVV.

The CDR3 DNA sequence: TGTGCCAGCAGTGTTATGGAGAAAGAGACCCAGTACTTC. It yields the protein CASSVMEKETQYF. The rearrangement links TRBV2 to TRBJ2-5, with unresolved D. The CDR3 is 13 amino acids. CDR1 is SNHLY and CDR2 is FYNNEI in the germline V gene. V shed 4 bases and J shed 3 bases, with 9 bases lying between them.

The chain is built from TRBV4-1 and TRBJ1-4; TRBD1 matches at 9 bases. Germline lookup yields CDR1 MGHRA and CDR2 YSYEKL. V dropped 3 bases and J dropped 8; count of bases not matched to a gene: 7. This CDR3 contains 15 residues. The chain's CDR3 is CASSQRDRAGEKLFF. The CDR3 DNA is TGCGCCAGCAGCCAGCGGGACAGGGCCGGGGAAAAACTGTTTTTT.

The chain is built from TRBV30 and TRBJ1-1, with D possibly matching TRBD1 (5 bases). The CDR3 is made up of 12 amino acids. Germline lookup yields CDR1 GTSNPN and CDR2 SVGIG (reference sequence). The V end was cut by 2 bases, the J end by 4 bases, with 8 bases between. In nucleotides, the CDR3 is TGTGCCTGGAGTTTACAGGCCACTGAAGCTTTCTTT. This gives the protein CAWSLQATEAFF.

This chain joins TRBV5-1 and TRBJ2-7, with 7 bases that match TRBD1. The CDR3 contains 14 residues. Germline-derived CDR1 and CDR2 are SGHRS and YFSETQ. V lost 4 bases and J lost 3; bases outside the gene matches: 7. For the CDR3, the DNA is TGCGCCAGCAGCCCTCCGGGACAGTTCTACGAGCAGTACTTC. This gives the protein CASSPPGQFYEQYF.

V is TRBV12-2 and J is TRBJ2-2; TRBD2, the D gene given by the table, was not confirmed from the DNA. TRBV12-2 is labeled a pseudogene. CDR3 size: 17 residues. In nucleotides, the CDR3 is TGTGCAAGTCGCTTCCTCCCCCGGGAGCCCAACACCGGGGAGCTGTTTTTT. It yields the protein CASRFLPREPNTGELFF.

The genes are TRBV12-3 or TRBV12-4 and TRBJ2-1; 7 bases are a match to TRBD2. J lost 9 bases, V lost 6 bases, and 5 bases had no gene match. The length of the CDR3 is 12 residues. The CDR3 DNA reads TGTGCCAGCAGGCCCTGGGAGGGTGAGCAGTTCTTC. Amino acid sequence: CASRPWEGEQFF.

This chain's CDR3 is CASSVGGTANQPQHF. CDR3 nucleotide sequence: TGTGCCAGCAGCGTAGGGGGGACAGCTAATCAGCCCCAGCATTTT. The chain recombines TRBV9 with TRBJ1-5; 7 positions agree with TRBD1. J gave up 4 bases and V 0 bases, and 4 bases lay outside the gene matches. CDR1 is SGDLS and CDR2 is YYNGEE in the germline V gene. There are 15 residues in the CDR3.